This TCR beta chain was recovered during a study of blood T cell repertoires in COVID-19. Germline V CDR1 and CDR2: SGHNT, YENEEA. The CDR3 is made up of 14 amino acids. V trimming: 4 bases; J trimming: 0 bases; junction bases outside the gene matches: 1. Sequencing was performed with immunoSEQ multiplex PCR; in TCRdb, only in-frame clones are kept and a portion is missing. This repertoire shows about 340,000 clones, 92% found once; its top ten account for roughly 20%. V is TRBV11-3 and J is TRBJ1-1; 8 nucleotides agree with TRBD1. This receptor was identified in a woman in her twenties or thirties who had recovered from COVID-19. Sequences were obtained from PBMCs or T cells enriched from blood (not recorded which). CDR3 nucleotides: TGTGCCAGCAGCTCGGACAGGGTGAACACTGAAGCTTTCTTT. This translates into CASSSDRVNTEAFF.